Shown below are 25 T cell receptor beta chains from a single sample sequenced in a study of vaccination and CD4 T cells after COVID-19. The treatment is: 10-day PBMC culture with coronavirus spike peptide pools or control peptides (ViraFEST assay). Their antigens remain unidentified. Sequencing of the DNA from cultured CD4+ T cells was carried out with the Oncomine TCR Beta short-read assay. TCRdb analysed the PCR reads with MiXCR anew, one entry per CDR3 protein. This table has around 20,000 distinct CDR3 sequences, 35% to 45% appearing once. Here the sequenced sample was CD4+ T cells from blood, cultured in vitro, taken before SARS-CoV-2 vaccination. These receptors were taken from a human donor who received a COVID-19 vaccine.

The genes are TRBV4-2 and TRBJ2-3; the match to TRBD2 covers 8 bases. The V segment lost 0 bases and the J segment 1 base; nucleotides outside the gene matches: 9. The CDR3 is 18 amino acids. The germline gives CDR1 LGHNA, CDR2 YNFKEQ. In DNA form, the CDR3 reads TGTGCCAGCAGCCAAGATTGGGTAGGAGCGGGGGGCACAGATACGCAGTATTTT. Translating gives CASSQDWVGAGGTDTQYF.

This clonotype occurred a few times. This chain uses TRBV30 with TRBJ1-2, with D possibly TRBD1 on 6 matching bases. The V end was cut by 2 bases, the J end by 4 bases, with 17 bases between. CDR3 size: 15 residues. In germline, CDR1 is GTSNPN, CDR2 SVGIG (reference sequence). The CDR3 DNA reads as TGTGCCTGGAGTTCCCAGGGGAAGACTACCTATGGCTACACCTTC. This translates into CAWSSQGKTTYGYTF.

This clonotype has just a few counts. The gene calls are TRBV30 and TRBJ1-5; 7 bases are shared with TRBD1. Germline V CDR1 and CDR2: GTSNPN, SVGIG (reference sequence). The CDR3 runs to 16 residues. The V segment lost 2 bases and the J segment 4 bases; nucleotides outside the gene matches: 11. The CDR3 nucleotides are TGTGCCTGGAGTCCAAAAACAGGGGCGGGGAATCAGCCCCAGCATTTT. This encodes CAWSPKTGAGNQPQHF.

CDR3 DNA sequence: TGTGCCAGCAGCCCTTGGCGGACATCTGAAGCTTTCTTT. Translating it yields CASSPWRTSEAFF. The chain recombines TRBV12-3 or TRBV12-4 with TRBJ1-1; weak D call: TRBD1 (5 bases). V gave up 6 bases and J gave up 6 bases, with 14 bases separating them. The CDR3 sequence is 13 residues long.

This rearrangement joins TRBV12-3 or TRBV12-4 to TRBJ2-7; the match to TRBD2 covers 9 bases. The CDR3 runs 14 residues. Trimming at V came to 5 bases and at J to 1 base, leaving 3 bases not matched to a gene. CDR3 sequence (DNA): TGTGCCAGCAGTCGAACTAGCGGGTCCTACGAGCAGTACTTC. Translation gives CASSRTSGSYEQYF.

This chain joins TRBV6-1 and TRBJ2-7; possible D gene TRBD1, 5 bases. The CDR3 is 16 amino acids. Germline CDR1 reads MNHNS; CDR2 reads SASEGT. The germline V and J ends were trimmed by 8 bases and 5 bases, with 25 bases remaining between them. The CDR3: CASYGPTGPFPHEQYF. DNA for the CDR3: TGTGCCAGCTACGGGCCCACAGGACCCTTCCCCCACGAGCAGTACTTC.

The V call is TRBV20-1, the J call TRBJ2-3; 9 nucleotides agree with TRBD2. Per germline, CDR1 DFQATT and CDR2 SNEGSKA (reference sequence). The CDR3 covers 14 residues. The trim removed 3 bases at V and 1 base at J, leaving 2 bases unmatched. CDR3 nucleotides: TGCAGTGCTAGGTCTAGCGGGGGCACAGATACGCAGTATTTT. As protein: CSARSSGGTDTQYF.

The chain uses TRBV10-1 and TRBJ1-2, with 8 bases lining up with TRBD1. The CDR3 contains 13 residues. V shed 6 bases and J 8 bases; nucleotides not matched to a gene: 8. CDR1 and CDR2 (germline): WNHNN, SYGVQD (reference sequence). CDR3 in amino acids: CASSQDRDGGYTF. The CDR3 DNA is TGCGCCAGCAGCCAGGACAGGGATGGGGGCTACACCTTC.

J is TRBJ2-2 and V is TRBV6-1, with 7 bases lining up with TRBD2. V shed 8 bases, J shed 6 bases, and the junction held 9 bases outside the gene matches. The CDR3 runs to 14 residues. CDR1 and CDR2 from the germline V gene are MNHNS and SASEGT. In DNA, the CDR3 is TGTGCCAGCCTCCTCAGCGGGGCCGCCGGGGAGCTGTTTTTT. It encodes CASLLSGAAGELFF.

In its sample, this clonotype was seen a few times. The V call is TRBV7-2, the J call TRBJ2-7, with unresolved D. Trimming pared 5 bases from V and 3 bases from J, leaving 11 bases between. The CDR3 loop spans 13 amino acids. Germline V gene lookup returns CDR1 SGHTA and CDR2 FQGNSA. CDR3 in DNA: TGTGCCAGCAGCCTAGTACAGTTCTACGAGCAGTACTTC. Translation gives CASSLVQFYEQYF.

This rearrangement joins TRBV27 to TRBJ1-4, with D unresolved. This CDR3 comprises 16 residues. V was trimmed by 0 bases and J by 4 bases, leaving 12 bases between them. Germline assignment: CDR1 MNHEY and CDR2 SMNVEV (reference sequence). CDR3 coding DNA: TGTGCCAGCAGTTTATCAAAGGCGGGGTTTAATGAAAAACTGTTTTTT. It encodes CASSLSKAGFNEKLFF.

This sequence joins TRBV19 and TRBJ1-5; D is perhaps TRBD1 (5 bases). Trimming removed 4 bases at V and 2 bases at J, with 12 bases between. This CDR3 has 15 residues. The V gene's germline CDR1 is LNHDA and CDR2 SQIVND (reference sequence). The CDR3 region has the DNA TGTGCCAGTAGTACTTTCGGGGACGGCAATCAGCCCCAGCATTTT. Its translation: CASSTFGDGNQPQHF.

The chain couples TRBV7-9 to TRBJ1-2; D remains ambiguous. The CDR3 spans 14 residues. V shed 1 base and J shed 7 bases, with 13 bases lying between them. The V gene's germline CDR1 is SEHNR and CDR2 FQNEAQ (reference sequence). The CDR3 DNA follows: TGTGCCAGCAGCTTAGGGGCCCCTTCGGGTGGCTACACCTTC. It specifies CASSLGAPSGGYTF. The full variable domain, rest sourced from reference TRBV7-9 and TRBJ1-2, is DTGVSQNPRHKITKRGQNVTFRCDPISEHNRLYWYRQTLGQGPEFLTYFQNEAQLEKSRLLSDRFSAERPKGSFSTLEIQRTEQGDSAMYLCASSLGAPSGGYTFGSGTRLTVV.

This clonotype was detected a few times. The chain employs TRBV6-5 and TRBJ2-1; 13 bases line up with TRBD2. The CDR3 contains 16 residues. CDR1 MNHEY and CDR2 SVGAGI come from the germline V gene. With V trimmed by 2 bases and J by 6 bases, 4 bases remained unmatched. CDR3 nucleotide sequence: TGTGCCAGCAGTTACCTCCGGACTAGCGGGGGCAATGAGCAGTTCTTC. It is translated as CASSYLRTSGGNEQFF.

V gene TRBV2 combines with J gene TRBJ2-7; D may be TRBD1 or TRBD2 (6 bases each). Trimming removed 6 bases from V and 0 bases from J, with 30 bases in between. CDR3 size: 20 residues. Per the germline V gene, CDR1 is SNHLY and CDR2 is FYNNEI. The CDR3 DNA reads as TGTGCCAGCAGGGAGGGGGTCGTGGGTCGGCCAGGCCCCTCCTCCTACGAGCAGTACTTC. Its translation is CASREGVVGRPGPSSYEQYF.

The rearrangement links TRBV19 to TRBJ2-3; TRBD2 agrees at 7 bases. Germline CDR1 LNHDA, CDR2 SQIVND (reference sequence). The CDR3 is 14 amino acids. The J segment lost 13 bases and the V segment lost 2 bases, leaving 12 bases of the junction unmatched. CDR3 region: CASSITGAGRPEYF. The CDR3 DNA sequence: TGTGCCAGTAGTATAACGGGAGCGGGGCGCCCCGAGTATTTT.

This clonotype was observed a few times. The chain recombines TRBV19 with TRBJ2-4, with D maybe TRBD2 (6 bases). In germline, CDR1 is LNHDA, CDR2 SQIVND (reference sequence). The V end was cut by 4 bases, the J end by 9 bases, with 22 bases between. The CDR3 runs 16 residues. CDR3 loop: CASSTTRDSGSGIQYF. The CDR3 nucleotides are TGTGCCAGTAGTACAACCCGGGACTCCGGCAGCGGCATTCAGTACTTC.

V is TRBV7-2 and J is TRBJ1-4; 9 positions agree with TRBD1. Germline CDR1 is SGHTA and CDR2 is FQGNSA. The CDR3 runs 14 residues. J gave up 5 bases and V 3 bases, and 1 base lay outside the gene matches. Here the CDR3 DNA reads TGTGCCAGCAGCTTCGGACAGGGGAATGAAAAACTGTTTTTT. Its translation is CASSFGQGNEKLFF.

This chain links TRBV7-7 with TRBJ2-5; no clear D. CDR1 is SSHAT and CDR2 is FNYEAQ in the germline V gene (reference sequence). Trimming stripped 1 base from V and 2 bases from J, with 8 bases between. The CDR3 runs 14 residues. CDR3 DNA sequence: TGTGCCAGCAGCTTAGTCGGACGACAAGAGACCCAGTACTTC. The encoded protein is CASSLVGRQETQYF.

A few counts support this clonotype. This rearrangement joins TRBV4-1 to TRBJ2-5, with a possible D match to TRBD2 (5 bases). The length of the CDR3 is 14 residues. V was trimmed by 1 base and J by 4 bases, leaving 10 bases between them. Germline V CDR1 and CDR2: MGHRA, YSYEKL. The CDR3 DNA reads TGCGCCAGCAGCCAAGTCTGGCGGGCAGAGACCCAGTACTTC. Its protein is CASSQVWRAETQYF.

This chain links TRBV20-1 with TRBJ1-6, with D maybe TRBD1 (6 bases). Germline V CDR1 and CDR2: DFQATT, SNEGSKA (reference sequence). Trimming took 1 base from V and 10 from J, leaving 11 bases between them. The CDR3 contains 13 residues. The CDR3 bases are TGCAGTGCTAGAGTGGGGGCAGGATCACCCCTCCACTTT. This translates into CSARVGAGSPLHF.

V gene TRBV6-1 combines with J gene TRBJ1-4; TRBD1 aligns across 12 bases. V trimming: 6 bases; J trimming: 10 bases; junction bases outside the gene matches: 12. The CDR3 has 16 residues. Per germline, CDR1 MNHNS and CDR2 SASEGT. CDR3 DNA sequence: TGTGCCAGCAGCTCCGGGACAGGGGGCCCGGGGGGAAAACTGTTTTTT. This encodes CASSSGTGGPGGKLFF.

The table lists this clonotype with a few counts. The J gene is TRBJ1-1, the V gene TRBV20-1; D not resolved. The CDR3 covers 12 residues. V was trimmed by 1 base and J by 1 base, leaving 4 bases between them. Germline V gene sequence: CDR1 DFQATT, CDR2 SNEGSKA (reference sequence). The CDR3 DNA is TGCAGTGCTAGAGCAGGGAACACTGAAGCTTTCTTT. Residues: CSARAGNTEAFF.

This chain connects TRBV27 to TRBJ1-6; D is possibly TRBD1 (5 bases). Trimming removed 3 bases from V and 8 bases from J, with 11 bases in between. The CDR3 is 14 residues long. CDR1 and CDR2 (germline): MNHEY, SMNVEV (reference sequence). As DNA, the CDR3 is TGTGCCAGCAGTTTTGCAGGAGGGGATTCACCCCTCCACTTT. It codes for CASSFAGGDSPLHF.

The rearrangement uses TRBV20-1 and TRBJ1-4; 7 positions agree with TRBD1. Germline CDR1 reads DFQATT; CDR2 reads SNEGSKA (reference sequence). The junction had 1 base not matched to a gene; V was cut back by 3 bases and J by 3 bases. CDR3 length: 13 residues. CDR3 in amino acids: CSASQGANEKLFF. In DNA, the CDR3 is TGCAGTGCTAGTCAGGGGGCTAATGAAAAACTGTTTTTT.